This section outlines one TCR beta chain sequence together with its context. These data originate in a study of blood T cell repertoires in COVID-19. Here immunoSEQ multiplex PCR was the method, and the copy in TCRdb shows in-frame clones only, minus some. The sample comprises around 60,000 clones, around nine tenths of which are singletons, and around 1.3% rests with the top ten. Germline V gene lookup returns CDR1 KGHDR and CDR2 SFDVKD. This CDR3 spans 15 amino acids. V lost 1 base and J 2 bases, leaving 10 bases between the germline ends. The receptor was derived from a man between 60 and 75 years old with acute or convalescent COVID-19. Sequenced sample: peripheral blood. The rearrangement uses TRBV24-1 and TRBJ2-5, with a weak D call TRBD1 (5 bases). DNA for the CDR3: TGTGCCACCAGTGATTTTCGACAGTCACAAGAGACCCAGTACTTC. Protein: CATSDFRQSQETQYF.